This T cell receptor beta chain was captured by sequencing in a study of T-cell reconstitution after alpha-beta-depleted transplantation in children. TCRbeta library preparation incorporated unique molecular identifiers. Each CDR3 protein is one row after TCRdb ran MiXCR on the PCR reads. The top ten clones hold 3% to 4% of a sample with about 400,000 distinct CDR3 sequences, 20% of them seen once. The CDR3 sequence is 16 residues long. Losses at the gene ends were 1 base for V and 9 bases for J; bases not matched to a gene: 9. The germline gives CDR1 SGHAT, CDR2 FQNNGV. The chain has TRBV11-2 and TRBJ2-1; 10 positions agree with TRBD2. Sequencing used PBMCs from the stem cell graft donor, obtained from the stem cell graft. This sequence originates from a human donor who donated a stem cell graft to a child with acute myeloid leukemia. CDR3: CASSLGWASGGGEQFF. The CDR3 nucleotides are TGTGCCAGCAGCTTAGGGTGGGCTAGCGGGGGTGGTGAGCAGTTCTTC.